Listed below are T cell receptor beta chains from one sample, sequenced in a study of cytomegalovirus exposure and HLA in healthy donors. Profiling relied on immunoSEQ multiplex PCR, and the TCRdb table lists in-frame clones only, not all of them. Counted here are 90,000 to 130,000 clones, less than 85% occurring once; the ten biggest clones make up around 15%. Material: PBMCs. Receptors originate from a man aged 25 to 40 in good health and CMV-seropositive. The conserved cysteine and the conserved F or W are not part of the CDR3 here. D genes are given only for firm matches.

v_call d_call cdr3_aa
TRBV9 TRBD2 ASSVLGGGREETQY
TRBV15 . ATSRDLSYEQY
TRBV7-2 TRBD1 ASSLGRGRWDEQY
TRBV5-4 . ASSLLEGLDTGELF
TRBV21-1 . ASSKDRATDTQY
TRBV6-1 . ASSGTTYEQY
TRBV6-5 . ASTQRALNSPLH
TRBV5-1 TRBD2 ASSPLAGGETQY
TRBV19 . ASSIWGGYRVSEAF
TRBV30 . ALEGGRVSEAF
TRBV27 TRBD2 ASRTITSGGETQY
TRBV7-9 . ASSRRSSSYNSPLH
TRBV6-5 TRBD1 ASSYGQGARAQH
TRBV19 . ASSIARVSGNTIY
TRBV4-1 . ASSQGAGLNTEAF
TRBV6-5 . ASSYSRAVGNTIY
TRBV6-1 . ASSAQTAAGNTIY
TRBV7-2 . ASSLDLTDTQY
TRBV9 TRBD2 ASSGGGEQY